This T cell receptor (beta chain) is drawn from a study of shared clonotypes between healthy human individuals. With 4 bases removed from V and 3 bases from J, the gap between germline ends came to 14 bases. CDR1 and CDR2 from the germline V gene are SGHTS and YDEGEE. The CDR3 runs 15 residues. Assay: immunoSEQ multiplex PCR; the TCRdb copy retains only in-frame clones and omits some. The sample holds about 1.1 million clones, roughly 77% seen once. The sequence was collected from a man aged 18 to 29 in good health. Some clones in this sample may be carry-over from other donors' samples. The sequencing sample was made of memory CD4+ T cells from PBMCs. Regarding subset: CD45RA-negative fraction. The genes are TRBV5-8 and TRBJ1-5; weak D call: TRBD1 (5 bases). CDR3 loop: CASSPVGLPNQPQHF. The CDR3 region has the DNA TGTGCCAGCAGCCCCGTGGGGCTTCCCAATCAGCCCCAGCATTTT.